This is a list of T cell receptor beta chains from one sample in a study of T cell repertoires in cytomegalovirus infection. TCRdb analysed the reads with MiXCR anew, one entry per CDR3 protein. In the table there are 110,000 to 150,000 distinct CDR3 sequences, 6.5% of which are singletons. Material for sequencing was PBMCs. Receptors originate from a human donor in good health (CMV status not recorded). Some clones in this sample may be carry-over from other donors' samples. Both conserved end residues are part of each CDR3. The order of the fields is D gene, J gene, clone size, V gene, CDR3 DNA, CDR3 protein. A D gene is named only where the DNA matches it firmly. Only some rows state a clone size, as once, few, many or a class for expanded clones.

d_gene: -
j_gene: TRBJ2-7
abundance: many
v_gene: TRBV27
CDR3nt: TGTGCCAGCAGTTCCCTACTAGGATCGGGCGAGCAGTACTTC
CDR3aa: CASSSLLGSGEQYF

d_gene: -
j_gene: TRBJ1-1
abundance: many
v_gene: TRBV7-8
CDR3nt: TGTGCCAGCAGCTTAACGTGGAGACCTATGAACACTGAAGCTTTCTTT
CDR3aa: CASSLTWRPMNTEAFF

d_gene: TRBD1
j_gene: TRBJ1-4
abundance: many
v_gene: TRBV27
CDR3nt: TGTGCCAGCAGTCCCCGACAGGGGGGTGTTGAAAAACTGTTTTTT
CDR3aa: CASSPRQGGVEKLFF

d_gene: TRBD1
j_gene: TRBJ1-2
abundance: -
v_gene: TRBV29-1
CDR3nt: TGCAGCGTCTCCGACAGGGCCGATGGCTACACCTTC
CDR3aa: CSVSDRADGYTF

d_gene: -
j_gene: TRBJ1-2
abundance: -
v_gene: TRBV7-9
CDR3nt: TGTGCCAGCAGCAAGCTCTCACAGGGAGACTATGGCTACACCTTC
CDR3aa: CASSKLSQGDYGYTF

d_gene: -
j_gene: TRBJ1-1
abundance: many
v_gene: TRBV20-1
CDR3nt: TGCAGTGCTACCGGGACATGGAACACTGAAGCTTTCTTT
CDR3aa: CSATGTWNTEAFF

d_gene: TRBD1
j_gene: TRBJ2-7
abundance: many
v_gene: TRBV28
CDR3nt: TGTGCCAGCAGCCTAGACAGGGTGACTTCCTACGAGCAGTACTTC
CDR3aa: CASSLDRVTSYEQYF

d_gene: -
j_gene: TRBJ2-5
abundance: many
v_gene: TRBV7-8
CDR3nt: TGTGCCAGCACCCTTCGGGGGCCCGGACCCCAAGAGACCCAGTACTTC
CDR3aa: CASTLRGPGPQETQYF

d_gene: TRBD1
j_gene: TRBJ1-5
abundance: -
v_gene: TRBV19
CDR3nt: TGTGCCAGTAGACCCCCGGACAGGGCCTATCAGCCCCAGCATTTT
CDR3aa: CASRPPDRAYQPQHF

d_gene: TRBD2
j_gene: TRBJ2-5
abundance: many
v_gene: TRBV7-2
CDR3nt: TGTGCCAGCAGCTTACCAGCGGGGGGAGGAGAGACCCAGTACTTC
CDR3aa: CASSLPAGGGETQYF

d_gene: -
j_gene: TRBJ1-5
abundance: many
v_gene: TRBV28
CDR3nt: TGTGCCAGCAGGAAGGCGGGGGCCAATCAGCCCCAGCATTTT
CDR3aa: CASRKAGANQPQHF

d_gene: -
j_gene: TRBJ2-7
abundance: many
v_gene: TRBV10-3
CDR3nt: TGTGCCATCAGTGAAAATCCCGACTACGAGCAGTACTTC
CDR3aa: CAISENPDYEQYF

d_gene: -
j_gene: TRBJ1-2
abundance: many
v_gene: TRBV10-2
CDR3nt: TGCGCCAGCAGTGAGATGGGGAGAGGAGACTATGGCTACACCTTC
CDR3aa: CASSEMGRGDYGYTF

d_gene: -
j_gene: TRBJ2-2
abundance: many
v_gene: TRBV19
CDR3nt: TGTGCCAGTAATTCAGCGGGTCACACCGGGGAGCTGTTTTTT
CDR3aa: CASNSAGHTGELFF

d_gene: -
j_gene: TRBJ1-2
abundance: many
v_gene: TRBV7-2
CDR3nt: TGTGCCAGCAGCTTAAGGTCGGGTGCAGAGAACTATGGCTACACCTTC
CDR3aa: CASSLRSGAENYGYTF

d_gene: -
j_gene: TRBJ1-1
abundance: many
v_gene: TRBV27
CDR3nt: TGTGCCAGCAGTTCCCTAGGGGCTGAAGCTTTCTTT
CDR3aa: CASSSLGAEAFF

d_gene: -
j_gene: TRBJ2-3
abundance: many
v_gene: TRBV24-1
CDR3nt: TGTGCCACCGAGGGCCCAGGGGGCACAGATACGCAGTATTTT
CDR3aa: CATEGPGGTDTQYF

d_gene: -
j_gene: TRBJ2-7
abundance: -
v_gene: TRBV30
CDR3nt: TGTGCCTGGAGTGTGGGGTCCGCAGCCTACGAGCAGTACTTC
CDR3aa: CAWSVGSAAYEQYF

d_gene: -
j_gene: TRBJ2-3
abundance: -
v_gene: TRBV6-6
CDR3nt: TGTGCCAGCAGTCCACAGGAGATCACAGATACGCAGTATTTT
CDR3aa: CASSPQEITDTQYF

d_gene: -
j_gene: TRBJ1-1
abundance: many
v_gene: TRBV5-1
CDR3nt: TGCGCCAGCAGCTTGGAGGGGGGCCAGACCACTGAAGCTTTCTTT
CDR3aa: CASSLEGGQTTEAFF

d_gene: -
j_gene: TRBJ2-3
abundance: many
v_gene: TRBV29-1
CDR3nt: TGCAGCGTTGAATCCAGCCCCCCAAGCACAGATACGCAGTATTTT
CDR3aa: CSVESSPPSTDTQYF

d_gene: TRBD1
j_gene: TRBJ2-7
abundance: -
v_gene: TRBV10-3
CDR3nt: TGTGCCATCAGTGAACTGGACAGGGGGATTTCCTCCTACGAGCAGTACTTC
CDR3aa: CAISELDRGISSYEQYF

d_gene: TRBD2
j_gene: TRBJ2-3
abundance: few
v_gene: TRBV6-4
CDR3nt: TGTGCCAGCAGTGGAAGCGGGGGCACAGATACGCAGTATTTT
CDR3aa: CASSGSGGTDTQYF

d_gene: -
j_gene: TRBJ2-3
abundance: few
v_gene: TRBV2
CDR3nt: TGTGCCAGCAGGGCCTTGGCGCTCCGCACAGATACGCAGTATTTT
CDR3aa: CASRALALRTDTQYF

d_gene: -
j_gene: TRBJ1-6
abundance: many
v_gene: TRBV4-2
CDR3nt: TGTGCCAGCAGCCAAGACGACCTTAGAGTGTCCTCACCCCTCCACTTT
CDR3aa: CASSQDDLRVSSPLHF

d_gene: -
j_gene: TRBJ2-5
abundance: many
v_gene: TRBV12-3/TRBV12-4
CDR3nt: TGTGCCAGCAGCTCTCGAACCGTAGGTGGTCAAGAGACCCAGTACTTC
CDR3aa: CASSSRTVGGQETQYF

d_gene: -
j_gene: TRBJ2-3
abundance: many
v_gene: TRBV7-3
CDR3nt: TGTGCCAGCAGCTTGGGGGAATCAGATACGCAGTATTTT
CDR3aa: CASSLGESDTQYF

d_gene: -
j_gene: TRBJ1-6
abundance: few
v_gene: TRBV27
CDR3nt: TGTGCCAGCAGTTTAATAGGGGGGACCGATAATTCACCCCTCCACTTT
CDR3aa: CASSLIGGTDNSPLHF

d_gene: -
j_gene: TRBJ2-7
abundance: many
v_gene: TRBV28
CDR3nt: TGTGCCAGCAGTTTGTCAGGATACTCCTACGAGCAGTACTTC
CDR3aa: CASSLSGYSYEQYF

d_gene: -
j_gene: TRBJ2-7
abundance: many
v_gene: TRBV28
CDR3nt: TGTGCCAGCAGTTTACAGGGAGAGCAGTACTTC
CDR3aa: CASSLQGEQYF

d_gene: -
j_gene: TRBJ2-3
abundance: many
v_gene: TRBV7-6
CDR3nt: TGTGCCAGCAGCTTAGATGGGGTGGGCACAGATACGCAGTATTTT
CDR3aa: CASSLDGVGTDTQYF

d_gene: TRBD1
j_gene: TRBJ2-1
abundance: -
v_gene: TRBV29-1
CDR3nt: TGCAGCGCCGGGGACAGTTACAATGAGCAGTTCTTC
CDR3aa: CSAGDSYNEQFF

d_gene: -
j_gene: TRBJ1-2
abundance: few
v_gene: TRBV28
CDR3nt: TGTGCCAGCAGCCATTCCTATGGCTACACCTTC
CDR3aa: CASSHSYGYTF

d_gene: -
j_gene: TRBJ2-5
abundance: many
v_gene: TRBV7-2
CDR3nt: TGTGCCAGCAGCCTAAGGACAGCAAAAGAGACCCAGTACTTC
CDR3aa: CASSLRTAKETQYF

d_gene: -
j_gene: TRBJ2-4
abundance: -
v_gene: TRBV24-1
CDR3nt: TGTGCCACCAGTGAAGAACCGAAGGGGTCCAAAAACATTCAGTACTTC
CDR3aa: CATSEEPKGSKNIQYF

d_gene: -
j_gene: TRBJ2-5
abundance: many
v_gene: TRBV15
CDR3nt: TGTGCCACCAGCAGAGACAGATCCAAAGAGACCCAGTACTTC
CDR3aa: CATSRDRSKETQYF

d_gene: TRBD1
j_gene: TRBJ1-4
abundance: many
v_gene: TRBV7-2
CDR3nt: TGTGCCAGCAGCTTAGAGGCACAGGGGATAGGGGCTAATGAAAAACTGTTTTTT
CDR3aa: CASSLEAQGIGANEKLFF

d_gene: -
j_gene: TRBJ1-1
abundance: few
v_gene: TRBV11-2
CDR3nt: TGTGCCAGCAGCCTCGTAGCAGGGATCAACACTGAAGCTTTCTTT
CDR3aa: CASSLVAGINTEAFF

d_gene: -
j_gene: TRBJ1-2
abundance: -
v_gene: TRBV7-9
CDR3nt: TGTGCCAGCACCCCTAGTGGGGACGGATATGGCTACACCTTC
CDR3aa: CASTPSGDGYGYTF

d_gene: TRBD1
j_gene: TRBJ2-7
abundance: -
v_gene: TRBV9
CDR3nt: TGTGCCAGCAGCGTAGGAGGGACAGGGGGCTACGAGCAGTACTTC
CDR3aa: CASSVGGTGGYEQYF

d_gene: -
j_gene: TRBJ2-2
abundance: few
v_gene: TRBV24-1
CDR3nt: TGTGCCACCGAGCAGGCCTCGAACACCGGGGAGCTGTTTTTT
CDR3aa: CATEQASNTGELFF

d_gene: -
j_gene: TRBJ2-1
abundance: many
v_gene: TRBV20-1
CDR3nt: TGCAGTGCTTCGACCCTCTCAGGTGGAGAGCAGTTCTTC
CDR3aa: CSASTLSGGEQFF

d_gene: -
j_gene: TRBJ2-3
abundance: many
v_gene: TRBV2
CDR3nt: TGTGCCAGCAGTGTAGGGACCGAGGCGGATACGCAGTATTTT
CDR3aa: CASSVGTEADTQYF

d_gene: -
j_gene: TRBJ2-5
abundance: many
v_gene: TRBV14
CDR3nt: TGTGCCAGCAGCCACTGGGACGGTAAAGAGACCCAGTACTTC
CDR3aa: CASSHWDGKETQYF

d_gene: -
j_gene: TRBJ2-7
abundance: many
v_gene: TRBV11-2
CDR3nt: TGTGCCAGCAGCAGCACCGGGTCGGGGGCCTACGAGCAGTACTTC
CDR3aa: CASSSTGSGAYEQYF

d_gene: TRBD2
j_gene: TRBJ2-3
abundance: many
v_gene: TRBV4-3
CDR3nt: TGCGCCAGCAGCCGAGCGGGGGGGTTCGATACGCAGTATTTT
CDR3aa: CASSRAGGFDTQYF

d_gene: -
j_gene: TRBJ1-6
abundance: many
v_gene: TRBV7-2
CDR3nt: TGTGCCAGCAGCTTAAGGGGGGTAGTCTCCTATAATTCACCCCTCCACTTT
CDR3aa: CASSLRGVVSYNSPLHF

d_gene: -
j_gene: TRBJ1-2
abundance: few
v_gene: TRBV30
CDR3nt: TGTGCCTGGAGTGTACAGGGATGGCATGGCTACACCTTC
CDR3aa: CAWSVQGWHGYTF

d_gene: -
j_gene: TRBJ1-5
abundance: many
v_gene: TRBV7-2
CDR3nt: TGTGCCAGCAGCTTTACACCCGATCAGCCCCAGCATTTT
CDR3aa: CASSFTPDQPQHF